This entry is about one T cell receptor (beta chain). Its antigen is unidentified. The sample comes from a study of cytomegalovirus exposure and HLA in healthy donors. Findings of the study overall: Later, TCR association rates were found to vary by HLA locus, highest for DRB1 and lowest for HLA-C. Researchers reported in a later analysis that a missense DCLRE1C variant was tied to TCR beta V- and J-gene trimming. An analysis done earlier found most TCR beta V segments productive about 90% or about 30% of the time.

The CDR3 spans 21 residues. The study ran its PCR with 60 Vbeta and 13 Jbeta primers. Profiling relied on immunoSEQ multiplex PCR, and the TCRdb table lists in-frame clones only, not all of them. The sample lists about 140,000 clones, just under 85% seen once, with approximately 1.5% in the top ten. V is TRBV21-1 and J is TRBJ2-2; TRBD2, the table's D call, was not compared with the DNA. TRBV21-1 counts as a pseudogene. Specimen: PBMCs. The receptor's source is a man under 40 in good health and CMV-seropositive. The CDR3 nucleotides are TGTGCCAGCAGCAAGGGGGATAGTAGCGGGAGAAGTTTACGGGACACCGGGGAGCTGTTTTTT. It translates to CASSKGDSSGRSLRDTGELFF.